This T cell receptor beta chain was captured by sequencing in a study of CD8+ T cells in alopecia areata. CDR3 size: 15 residues. Germline assignment: CDR1 SGHRS and CDR2 YFSETQ. With 5 bases removed from V and 0 bases from J, the gap between germline ends came to 12 bases. RNA extraction was followed by reverse transcription into cDNA, which acted as the sequencing template. Generated by immunoSEQ multiplex PCR, the TCRdb table keeps only in-frame clones and is missing some. This table holds hundreds of thousands of clones, more than 30% found once. As for treatment: oral pan-JAK inhibitor, 5-10 mg twice daily.

The material was CD4+ T cells sorted from blood, obtained at approximately week 31, from a patient treated with tofacitinib. This clonotype was sampled from a human donor with alopecia areata. The chain combines TRBV5-1 with TRBJ2-1; maybe TRBD2 (5 bases). The chain's CDR3 is CASRERSSSYNEQFF. DNA of the CDR3: TGCGCCAGCAGAGAGCGGTCGAGCTCCTACAATGAGCAGTTCTTC.